The 29 T cell receptor beta chains below all came from one sample that was sequenced in a study of cytomegalovirus exposure and HLA in healthy donors. Both 60 Vbeta primers and 13 Jbeta primers went into the PCR. Generated by immunoSEQ multiplex PCR, the TCRdb table keeps only in-frame clones and is missing some. The sample records 200,000 to 300,000 clones, approximately 80% being singletons. Sequencing was performed on PBMCs. The receptor set was obtained from a woman aged 55-75 years in good health and CMV-seropositive.

The chain employs TRBV28 and TRBJ2-7; 15 nucleotides line up with TRBD2. Looked up from germline, CDR1 is MDHEN and CDR2 is SYDVKM. With 5 bases clipped from V and 1 base from J, the junction kept 9 bases outside the gene matches. The CDR3 length is 18 residues. The CDR3 spells CASSPGLAGGPSSYEQYF. The CDR3 coding sequence is TGTGCCAGCAGTCCCGGACTAGCGGGAGGGCCTTCGTCCTACGAGCAGTACTTC.

J is TRBJ1-1 and V is TRBV23-1, with D perhaps TRBD1 (5 bases). Being an ORF, TRBV23-1 has a function that is uncertain. The CDR3 consists of 16 residues. V was shortened by 4 bases and J by 4 bases, with 19 bases between the two germline ends. CDR3 in DNA: TGCGCCAGCAGTCCCCCGGGGAGGGGCGAATGCACTGAAGCTTTCTTT. This gives the protein CASSPPGRGECTEAFF.

This clone showed up just once. The sample contains more than one DNA sequence encoding this CDR3. The CDR3 sequence is CASSPGTSGRNEQFF. In DNA form, the CDR3 reads TGTGCCAGCTCTCCCGGGACTAGCGGGAGGAATGAGCAGTTCTTC. The V and J genes are TRBV18 and TRBJ2-1, with 15 bases identical to TRBD2. J gave up 7 bases and V 6 bases, and 4 bases lay outside the gene matches. From germline, CDR1 is KGHSH and CDR2 LQKENI. This CDR3 is built from 15 residues.

V and J are TRBV11-1 and TRBJ2-3, with 13 bases aligning to TRBD2. In germline, CDR1 is SGHAT, CDR2 FQDESV (reference sequence). Trimming cost V 4 bases and J 6 bases; bases outside gene matches: 7. The CDR3 has 16 amino acids. CDR3 in amino acids: CASSSTGTSGIDTQYF. Written as DNA, the CDR3 is TGTGCCAGCAGCTCCACCGGGACTAGCGGGATCGATACGCAGTATTTT.

Comments on this clone: One end of the junction varies from germline; a read error may be responsible. The chain couples TRBV7-9 to TRBJ2-1, with 13 bases identical to TRBD2. Germline CDR1 SEHNR, CDR2 FQNEAQ (reference sequence). The CDR3 totals 16 residues. CDR3 sequence reads: CSSSLVGGLAGHEQFF. The CDR3 nucleotides read TGTTCCAGCAGCTTAGTAGGGGGACTAGCGGGACATGAGCAGTTCTTC. Together with reference TRBV7-9 and TRBJ2-1, the CDR3 gives the full variable domain: DTGVSQNPRHKITKRGQNVTFRCDPISEHNRLYWYRQTLGQGPEFLTYFQNEAQLEKSRLLSDRFSAERPKGSFSTLEIQRTEQGDSAMYLCSSSLVGGLAGHEQFFGPGTRLTVL.

The chain is built from TRBV9 and TRBJ1-2; D gene uncertain. Trimming cost V 5 bases and J 0 bases, with 8 bases left between them. Germline V lookup: CDR1 SGDLS, CDR2 YYNGEE. This CDR3 contains 13 residues. The DNA for the CDR3 is TGTGCCAGCAGACCTGCGGCTAACTATGGCTACACCTTC. Its protein is CASRPAANYGYTF.

The V and J genes are TRBV7-2 and TRBJ2-3; 9 bases align to TRBD2. The CDR3 spans 13 residues. Looked up from germline, CDR1 is SGHTA and CDR2 is FQGNSA. V lost 11 bases, J lost 6 bases, and 9 bases stayed unmatched. DNA for the CDR3: TGTGCCTCTCTAGCGGGATCAAGGGATACGCAGTATTTT. Translating it yields CASLAGSRDTQYF.

The V call is TRBV4-1, the J call TRBJ2-1, with 11 bases lining up with TRBD2. Trimming took 4 bases from V and 6 from J; bases not matched to a gene: 11. This CDR3 comprises 17 residues. Germline CDR1 and CDR2: MGHRA and YSYEKL. The CDR3 protein is CASSRPPLAGAVNEQFF. DNA for the CDR3: TGCGCCAGCAGCCGACCACCACTAGCGGGAGCGGTCAATGAGCAGTTCTTC.

The V gene is TRBV5-4, the J gene TRBJ2-7, with TRBD1 matching 7 bases. The CDR3 is 14 amino acids. From germline, CDR1 is SGHNT and CDR2 YYREEE (reference sequence). Trimming cost V 2 bases and J 5 bases; bases outside gene matches: 7. CDR3 bases: TGTGCCAGCAGCTTTCAGGACAGGACCGACGAGCAGTACTTC. This codes for CASSFQDRTDEQYF. Complete variable domain (other parts from reference TRBV5-4 and TRBJ2-7): ETGVTQSPTHLIKTRGQQVTLRCSSQSGHNTVSWYQQALGQGPQFIFQYYREEENGRGNFPPRFSGLQFPNYSSELNVNALELDDSALYLCASSFQDRTDEQYFGPGTRLTVT.

This chain links TRBV5-1 with TRBJ2-5; the match to TRBD1 covers 8 bases. With the DNA end fitting TRBJ2-7 better, the J assignment may be wrong. The CDR3 is made up of 12 amino acids. Germline V gene lookup returns CDR1 SGHRS and CDR2 YFSETQ. DNA for the CDR3: TGCGCCAGCAGCCCGGACAGGGACGAGCAGTACTTC. This gives the protein CASSPDRDEQYF.

The rearrangement joins TRBV9 to TRBJ2-7, with D maybe TRBD2 (6 bases). Germline V gives CDR1 SGDLS, CDR2 YYNGEE. Trimming took 0 bases from V and 0 from J, leaving 13 bases between them. This CDR3 spans 16 amino acids. CDR3 protein: CASSVGSGGGSYEQYF. The CDR3 DNA follows: TGTGCCAGCAGCGTAGGTTCCGGGGGTGGCTCCTACGAGCAGTACTTC.

This chain joins TRBV28 and TRBJ2-7, with 8 nucleotides matching TRBD2. The CDR3 contains 14 residues. V trimming: 8 bases; J trimming: 0 bases; junction bases outside the gene matches: 6. From germline, CDR1 is MDHEN and CDR2 SYDVKM. CDR3 nucleotides: TGTGCCAGCCGGGGGGGCGGGAGCTCCTACGAGCAGTACTTC. Translation: CASRGGGSSYEQYF.

The CDR3 nucleotides read TGCGCCAGCAGCCAATTGACTAGCATCGACGACAATGAGCAGTTCTTC. Protein sequence: CASSQLTSIDDNEQFF. The chain couples TRBV4-1 to TRBJ2-1; 7 bases agree with TRBD2. This CDR3 region has 16 residues. With V trimmed by 2 bases and J by 5 bases, 9 bases remained unmatched. The germline gives CDR1 MGHRA, CDR2 YSYEKL.

The V call is TRBV9, the J call TRBJ1-5; unclear D gene. The CDR3 sequence is 15 residues long. The V gene lost 0 bases and the J gene lost 5 bases, with 12 bases spanning the gap. Germline V CDR1 and CDR2: SGDLS, YYNGEE. CDR3 DNA sequence: TGTGCCAGCAGCGTAGCTGGAAGAGCGGATCAGCCCCAGCATTTT. It codes for CASSVAGRADQPQHF.

In its sample, this clone was seen a few times. This chain joins TRBV15 and TRBJ2-5; TRBD2 agrees at 8 bases. CDR1 LNHNV and CDR2 YYDKDF come from the germline V gene (reference sequence). CDR3 length: 16 residues. The J segment lost 1 base and the V segment lost 0 bases, leaving 4 bases of the junction unmatched. Written as DNA, the CDR3 is TGTGCCACCAGCAGAGAGGCTAGCGGGCCCCAAGAGACCCAGTACTTC. Amino acid sequence: CATSREASGPQETQYF.

The V and J genes are TRBV7-3 and TRBJ2-2; 7 bases are a match to TRBD1. CDR1 is SGHTA, CDR2 FQGTGA, per germline. The V gene end was trimmed by 1 base and the J gene end by 2 bases; junction bases not matched to a gene: 1. The CDR3 has 15 residues. Here the CDR3 DNA reads TGTGCCAGCAGCTTAAGACAGGGAAACACCGGGGAGCTGTTTTTT. It specifies CASSLRQGNTGELFF.

The chain uses TRBV5-1 and TRBJ1-4; D perhaps matches TRBD1 (6 bases). Trimming took 1 base from V and 3 from J, leaving 7 bases between them. This CDR3 comprises 14 residues. CDR1 SGHRS and CDR2 YFSETQ come from the germline V gene. The CDR3 sequence is CASSLQGPNEKLFF. The CDR3 coding sequence is TGCGCCAGCAGCTTGCAGGGGCCTAATGAAAAACTGTTTTTT.

This sequence joins TRBV30 and TRBJ2-1, with 14 bases identical to TRBD2. The CDR3 runs 15 residues. V dropped 6 bases and J dropped 9; count of bases not matched to a gene: 10. Germline CDR1 is GTSNPN and CDR2 is SVGIG (reference sequence). For the CDR3, the DNA is TGTGCCTGCGCTCTTCCGGGACTAGCGGGAGTTGAGCAGTTCTTC. Protein product: CACALPGLAGVEQFF.

This clone was picked up a small number of times. Other nucleotide sequences in the sample specify the same CDR3. The chain joins TRBV19 to TRBJ1-1; maybe TRBD1 (6 bases). The CDR3 spans 15 residues. Looked up from germline, CDR1 is LNHDA and CDR2 is SQIVND (reference sequence). Trimming removed 4 bases at V and 1 base at J, with 13 bases between. In DNA, the CDR3 is TGTGCCAGTAGTACCCCGGGACAAAAGAACACTGAAGCTTTCTTT. Translation: CASSTPGQKNTEAFF.

The gene calls are TRBV28 and TRBJ2-7; D is uncertain. With 4 bases removed from V and 3 bases from J, the gap between germline ends came to 4 bases. The CDR3 covers 11 residues. CDR1 and CDR2 from the germline V gene are MDHEN and SYDVKM. CDR3 coding DNA: TGTGCCAGCAGTTGGCTCTACGAGCAGTACTTC. Its translation is CASSWLYEQYF.

The chain combines TRBV4-1 with TRBJ2-4, with D unresolved. CDR3 length: 16 amino acids. Trimming stripped 0 bases from V and 1 base from J, with 10 bases between. Germline V gene data show CDR1 as MGHRA and CDR2 as YSYEKL. The CDR3 DNA reads TGCGCCAGCAGCCAAGAGGTAGGCAGGGCCAAAAACATTCAGTACTTC. Translated, it gives CASSQEVGRAKNIQYF.

The chain recombines TRBV5-1 with TRBJ2-5; 9 bases fit TRBD1. The CDR3 length is 15 residues. V was pared by 0 bases and J by 6 bases, with 6 bases of the junction left unmatched. Per the germline V gene, CDR1 is SGHRS and CDR2 is YFSETQ. The CDR3 nucleotides are TGCGCCAGCAGCTTGGGAGGACAGGGGATAAAGACCCAGTACTTC. It translates to CASSLGGQGIKTQYF.

V usage is TRBV7-9 and J usage is TRBJ1-4, with 7 bases lining up with TRBD1. Germline CDR1 and CDR2: SEHNR and FQNEAQ (reference sequence). The CDR3 runs 16 residues. The V gene end was trimmed by 3 bases and the J gene end by 8 bases; junction bases not matched to a gene: 12. For the CDR3, the DNA is TGTGCCAGCAGCTTGACAGGGCTAGATGGGGCCGAAAAACTGTTTTTT. Protein: CASSLTGLDGAEKLFF.

Note on this clone: The germline gene is not matched at one end of the junction; a read error may be the cause. The chain employs TRBV28 and TRBJ2-1; 8 positions agree with TRBD1. CDR1 is MDHEN and CDR2 is SYDVKM in the germline V gene. This CDR3 is 15 amino acids long. DNA of the CDR3: TGTGCCAGCAATTTACAGGGGGGCTCCTACAATGAGCAGTTCTTC. Protein: CASNLQGGSYNEQFF. The whole variable domain, remainder taken from reference TRBV28 and TRBJ2-1, is DVKVTQSSRYLVKRTGEKVFLECVQDMDHENMFWYRQDPGLGLRLIYFSYDVKMKEKGDIPEGYSVSREKKERFSLILESASTNQTSMYLCASNLQGGSYNEQFFGPGTRLTVL.

The chain uses TRBV27 and TRBJ1-2; TRBD1 is a possible D gene (5 bases). The CDR3 runs to 16 residues. V gave up 1 base and J gave up 3 bases, with 15 bases separating them. CDR1 and CDR2 from the germline V gene are MNHEY and SMNVEV (reference sequence). The CDR3 DNA reads as TGTGCCAGCAGTTTATTGGGCAGGGCTAGGGACTATGGCTACACCTTC. Translated, it gives CASSLLGRARDYGYTF.

The chain links TRBV2 to TRBJ1-5, with D perhaps matching TRBD1 (6 bases). There are 15 residues in the CDR3. V was trimmed by 2 bases and J by 7 bases, leaving 15 bases between them. Germline V gene lookup returns CDR1 SNHLY and CDR2 FYNNEI. The CDR3 protein is CASSERGAAGQPQHF. The CDR3 region has the DNA TGTGCCAGCAGTGAACGGGGGGCGGCAGGACAGCCCCAGCATTTT.

The rearrangement links TRBV18 to TRBJ1-5; D is perhaps TRBD1 (5 bases). Germline values: CDR1 KGHSH, CDR2 LQKENI. The germline V and J ends were trimmed by 4 bases and 1 base, with 11 bases remaining between them. The CDR3 is 15 residues long. The CDR3 DNA follows: TGTGCCAGCTCACAGGGACTTCCGAGCAATCAGCCCCAGCATTTT. Translating gives CASSQGLPSNQPQHF.

Comment on this clone: Other DNA sequences of this sample code for an identical CDR3. The V and J genes are TRBV6-1 and TRBJ1-1; no definite D call. The ends were cut back, 2 bases at V and 3 bases at J, with 10 bases in the middle. Germline assignment: CDR1 MNHNS and CDR2 SASEGT. There are 14 residues in the CDR3. Here the CDR3 reads CASSESGGDTEAFF. As DNA, the CDR3 is TGTGCCAGCAGTGAAAGCGGCGGGGACACTGAAGCTTTCTTT.

The rearrangement uses TRBV10-3 and TRBJ2-5; the D gene is possibly TRBD1 (6 bases). V shed 3 bases and J shed 2 bases, with 10 bases lying between them. The CDR3 length is 14 residues. Per germline, CDR1 ENHRY and CDR2 SYGVKD. CDR3 coding DNA: TGTGCCATCAGTGAACCAGGACAGCAAGAGACCCAGTACTTC. It specifies CAISEPGQQETQYF.